The rows below give T cell receptor beta chains drawn from one sample of a study of CD8+CD57+ T cells in acquired aplastic anemia. TCRdb ran MiXCR on the reads and lists one entry per CDR3 protein. This table has approximately 180,000 distinct CDR3 sequences, less than 50% appearing once. Sequencing was done on a sample of sorted CD4+, CD8+, or CD8+CD57+ T cells (not recorded which) from PBMCs. The receptors here all came from a human donor with aplastic anemia. The CDR3 runs from the conserved cysteine through the conserved F or W. A D gene is named only where the DNA matches it firmly. Some rows mark clone size as missing; the rest say once, few, many or name a class of expanded clone.

d_gene: TRBD1; v_gene: TRBV7-8; j_gene: TRBJ2-5; abundance: many; CDR3aa: CASRGTGSQETQYF; CDR3nt: TGTGCCAGCAGGGGGACAGGGTCACAAGAGACCCAGTACTTC
d_gene: NA; v_gene: TRBV7-6; j_gene: TRBJ2-7; abundance: many; CDR3aa: CASSPEGGGSYEQYF; CDR3nt: TGTGCCAGCAGCCCGGAGGGGGGGGGCTCCTACGAGCAGTACTTC
d_gene: NA; v_gene: TRBV6-5; j_gene: TRBJ2-6; abundance: many; CDR3aa: CASSFPSGANVLTF; CDR3nt: TGTGCCAGCAGTTTCCCCTCCGGGGCCAACGTCCTGACTTTC
d_gene: TRBD1; v_gene: TRBV27; j_gene: TRBJ1-5; abundance: many; CDR3aa: CAPKRTGVSNQPQHF; CDR3nt: TGTGCCCCAAAGCGGACAGGGGTGAGCAATCAGCCCCAGCATTTT
d_gene: TRBD2; v_gene: TRBV10-2; j_gene: TRBJ2-7; abundance: once; CDR3aa: CASSHTGGKGYEQYF; CDR3nt: TGCGCCAGCAGCCACACCGGGGGGAAGGGTTACGAGCAGTACTTC
d_gene: NA; v_gene: TRBV2; j_gene: TRBJ1-6; abundance: NA; CDR3aa: CASRNPSPLHF; CDR3nt: TGTGCCAGCAGGAATCCTTCACCCCTCCACTTT
d_gene: NA; v_gene: TRBV11-2; j_gene: TRBJ1-1; abundance: many; CDR3aa: CASSWDGLKEAFF; CDR3nt: TGTGCCAGCAGTTGGGACGGACTTAAGGAAGCTTTCTTT
d_gene: TRBD1; v_gene: TRBV14; j_gene: TRBJ2-7; abundance: many; CDR3aa: CASSQRQGLGSYEQYF; CDR3nt: TGTGCCAGCAGCCAACGACAGGGATTGGGGTCCTACGAGCAGTACTTC
d_gene: NA; v_gene: TRBV29-1; j_gene: TRBJ1-3; abundance: few; CDR3aa: CSVRDGTSGNTIYF; CDR3nt: TGCAGCGTTAGGGACGGAACCTCTGGAAACACCATATATTTT
d_gene: TRBD2; v_gene: TRBV29-1; j_gene: TRBJ2-1; abundance: NA; CDR3aa: CSVVSGRGNEQFF; CDR3nt: TGCAGCGTTGTAAGCGGGAGGGGCAATGAGCAGTTCTTC
d_gene: NA; v_gene: TRBV7-3; j_gene: TRBJ2-1; abundance: NA; CDR3aa: CASSLLGSSYNEQFF; CDR3nt: TGTGCCAGCAGCTTACTCGGGAGCTCCTACAATGAGCAGTTCTTC
d_gene: NA; v_gene: TRBV2; j_gene: TRBJ2-2; abundance: NA; CDR3aa: CASDVSETGELFF; CDR3nt: TGTGCCAGCGACGTCAGCGAAACCGGGGAGCTGTTTTTT
d_gene: NA; v_gene: TRBV7-4; j_gene: TRBJ2-5; abundance: few; CDR3aa: CASSFGQRETQYF; CDR3nt: TGTGCCAGCAGCTTCGGCCAGAGGGAGACCCAGTACTTC
d_gene: NA; v_gene: TRBV9; j_gene: TRBJ1-1; abundance: many; CDR3aa: CASSALVGGTRAEAFF; CDR3nt: TGTGCCAGCAGCGCCCTCGTCGGGGGTACGAGGGCTGAAGCTTTCTTT
d_gene: NA; v_gene: TRBV20-1; j_gene: TRBJ2-7; abundance: NA; CDR3aa: CRGRTYEQYF; CDR3nt: TGCAGGGGCAGGACCTACGAGCAGTACTTC